Presented here are 13 T cell receptor beta chains from one specimen sequenced in a study of T cells after yellow fever vaccination. TCRdb re-called the 5' RACE reads through MiXCR, storing one row per CDR3 protein. The profile shows 120,000 to 150,000 distinct CDR3 sequences, approximately 7.7% of them singletons. The sequencing here drew on CD4+ T cells sorted from PBMCs, taken 5 days after the yellow fever booster vaccination. These receptors were collected from a man younger than 45 who received the YFV17D yellow fever vaccine.

This clonotype was found many times. The gene calls are TRBV5-1 and TRBJ2-7; TRBD1 matches at 7 bases. V lost 4 bases, J lost 6 bases, and 10 bases stayed unmatched. Germline CDR1 reads SGHRS; CDR2 reads YFSETQ. This CDR3 spans 14 amino acids. CDR3 coding DNA: TGCGCCAGCAGCGAAGCCAGGGGGTCGCGCGAGCAGTACTTC. This translates into CASSEARGSREQYF.

This clonotype was seen repeatedly, ten times or more. The chain joins TRBV12-3 or TRBV12-4 to TRBJ2-7; TRBD1 matches 8 bases. CDR3 length equals 17 residues. J was trimmed by 4 bases and V by 2 bases; bases with no gene match: 13. Written as DNA, the CDR3 is TGTGCCAGCAGTTTAAGGGCCCGGACAGGGTTAATTTACGAGCAGTACTTC. This encodes CASSLRARTGLIYEQYF.

This clonotype was picked up many times. The chain has TRBV14 and TRBJ2-7; 8 bases align to TRBD1. V was clipped by 6 bases and J by 6 bases; unmatched bases: 7. Germline-derived CDR1 and CDR2 are SGHDN and FVKESK. This CDR3 contains 13 residues. The CDR3 DNA reads as TGTGCCAGCAGAACACGGACAGGGCCCGAGCAGTACTTC. Its translation is CASRTRTGPEQYF.

This clonotype showed up many times. The chain joins TRBV4-2 to TRBJ2-7; TRBD1 or TRBD2 may be the D gene (6 bases each). The CDR3 length is 16 residues. Germline CDR1 is LGHNA and CDR2 is YNFKEQ. V lost 4 bases and J lost 0, with 16 bases in between. CDR3 DNA sequence: TGTGCCAGCAGCCTTAATCTTGGAGGGGGCTCCTACGAGCAGTACTTC. This gives the protein CASSLNLGGGSYEQYF.

This clonotype was seen more than once but under ten times. The chain combines TRBV7-2 with TRBJ2-7; 10 positions agree with TRBD2. In germline, CDR1 is SGHTA, CDR2 FQGNSA. The CDR3 runs 15 residues. V lost 5 bases, J lost 2 bases, and 6 bases stayed unmatched. DNA of the CDR3: TGTGCCAGCAGCACAGGACTAGCGGTCGCCTACGAGCAGTACTTC. This translates into CASSTGLAVAYEQYF.

The J gene is TRBJ2-3, the V gene TRBV12-3 or TRBV12-4; TRBD2 aligns across 11 bases. Unmatched junction bases numbered 8, after V lost 3 bases and J lost 6 bases. This CDR3 region has 16 residues. Written as DNA, the CDR3 is TGTGCCAGCAGTTTCCGACCAGGGACTAGCGGTGATACGCAGTATTTT. Residues: CASSFRPGTSGDTQYF.

This clonotype was counted many times. The chain recombines TRBV7-2 with TRBJ2-2; D call uncertain. Germline loops: CDR1 SGHTA, CDR2 FQGNSA. The CDR3 length is 13 residues. V was pared by 5 bases and J by 8 bases, with 12 bases between. CDR3 DNA: TGTGCCAGCAGCCCTCAGCCGGATGGGGAGCTGTTTTTT. Encoded protein: CASSPQPDGELFF.

This chain joins TRBV7-9 and TRBJ2-7, with TRBD1 matching 10 bases. This CDR3 is built from 14 residues. Germline V CDR1 and CDR2: SEHNR, FQNEAQ (reference sequence). V lost 4 bases to trimming and J lost 5 bases; unmatched junction nucleotides: 5. The CDR3: CASSSGDRGHEQYF. In DNA form, the CDR3 reads TGTGCCAGCAGCTCAGGGGACAGGGGCCACGAGCAGTACTTC. The full variable domain, with the rest looked up from reference TRBV7-9 and TRBJ2-7, is DTGVSQNPRHKITKRGQNVTFRCDPISEHNRLYWYRQTLGQGPEFLTYFQNEAQLEKSRLLSDRFSAERPKGSFSTLEIQRTEQGDSAMYLCASSSGDRGHEQYFGPGTRLTVT.

The V call is TRBV19, the J call TRBJ2-1; TRBD2 matches 12 bases. The CDR3 runs to 12 residues. In germline, CDR1 is LNHDA, CDR2 SQIVND (reference sequence). Trimming cost V 4 bases and J 15 bases; bases outside gene matches: 4. In DNA form, the CDR3 reads TGTGCCAGTAGTACTAGCGGGAGGGCCCCGTTCTTC. As protein: CASSTSGRAPFF.

This clonotype was observed many times. The gene calls are TRBV5-6 and TRBJ2-2, with 8 bases lining up with TRBD1. The CDR3 runs to 14 residues. The junction had 6 bases not matched to a gene; V was cut back by 4 bases and J by 7 bases. CDR1 SGHDT and CDR2 YYEEEE come from the germline V gene. Written as DNA, the CDR3 is TGTGCCAGCAGCACAGGGGGTCGGAGCGGGGAGCTGTTTTTT. Its translation: CASSTGGRSGELFF.

This clonotype has ten or more counts. The J gene is TRBJ2-2, the V gene TRBV12-3 or TRBV12-4; D gene ambiguous. The CDR3 extends over 15 amino acids. The V end was cut by 2 bases, the J end by 6 bases, with 13 bases between. The CDR3 spells CASSLRQPKSGELFF. The CDR3 nucleotides read TGTGCCAGCAGTTTACGACAACCCAAGTCCGGGGAGCTGTTTTTT.

The rearrangement uses TRBV5-4 and TRBJ1-2; the D gene is possibly TRBD1 (6 bases). V lost 2 bases to trimming and J lost 5 bases, with 13 bases between them. Germline CDR1 reads SGHNT; CDR2 reads YYREEE (reference sequence). The CDR3 sequence is 14 residues long. The CDR3 loop reads CASSLRTEQYGYTF. CDR3 in DNA: TGTGCCAGCAGCTTACGGACAGAACAGTATGGCTACACCTTC.

Notes on this clonotype: A much larger clone lies a single base off, so this may be a read error. This chain links TRBV14 with TRBJ2-1; D ambiguous. Germline values: CDR1 SGHDN, CDR2 FVKESK. The CDR3 length is 14 residues. The V gene lost 4 bases and the J gene lost 6 bases, with 13 bases spanning the gap. CDR3 loop: CASSRDRFPNEQFF. Here the CDR3 DNA reads TGTGCCAGCAGCCGAGATAGATTTCCCAATGAGCAGTTCTTC.